This entry lists 21 T cell receptor beta chains sequenced from one sample in a study of T cells expressing NK-cell markers. TCRdb re-called the 5' RACE reads; every CDR3 protein appears as one record, without DNA. Its clone listing holds roughly 390,000 distinct CDR3 sequences. The specimen sequenced was blood T cells: a sorted CD56 or NKG2C T cell subset, CD4+ or CD8+ T cells, or bulk PBMC T cells (not recorded which). These receptors originate from a woman aged 45 to 65 in good health.

The chain joins TRBV14 to TRBJ2-3. Germline loops: CDR1 SGHDN, CDR2 FVKESK. This CDR3 comprises 15 residues. CDR3 region: CASSQFSPFTDTQYF.

J is TRBJ2-1 and V is TRBV12-3 or TRBV12-4; TCRdb selects TRBD2, and the lack of DNA leaves this call unchecked. This CDR3 spans 15 amino acids. The CDR3 sequence: CASSLGTSGRAEQFF.

The chain recombines TRBV29-1 with TRBJ1-4. Germline CDR1 SQVTM, CDR2 ANQGSEA. This CDR3 region has 13 residues. CDR3 sequence: CSVRGATNEKLFF. The variable domain in full, completed from reference TRBV29-1 and TRBJ1-4, reads SAVISQKPSRDICQRGTSLTIQCQVDSQVTMMFWYRQQPGQSLTLIATANQGSEATYESGFVIDKFPISRPNLTFSTLTVSNMSPEDSSIYLCSVRGATNEKLFFGSGTQLSVL.

This chain uses TRBV7-2 with TRBJ1-2; with no DNA, the TCRdb D assignment of TRBD1 cannot be verified. The CDR3 covers 14 residues. In germline, CDR1 is SGHTA, CDR2 FQGNSA. The CDR3 reads CASSQTTGDYGYTF.

The rearrangement joins TRBV5-1 to TRBJ2-1; TCRdb's assignment of TRBD2 cannot be checked, as there is no DNA. The V gene's germline CDR1 is SGHRS and CDR2 YFSETQ. The CDR3 sequence is 18 residues long. The CDR3: CASSLPLNLAGVYNEQFF.

V gene TRBV7-3 combines with J gene TRBJ2-1. This CDR3 has 18 amino acids. Germline V gene lookup returns CDR1 SGHTA and CDR2 FQGTGA. The CDR3 reads CASSLVRDTGSPSNEQFF.

The V call is TRBV6-2 or TRBV6-3, the J call TRBJ2-5; lacking DNA, the TRBD2 call made by TCRdb goes unchecked. Germline V gene lookup returns CDR1 MNHEY and CDR2 SVGEGT. This CDR3 contains 14 residues. CDR3 amino acids: CASSPTRVKETQYF.

The V and J genes are TRBV12-3 or TRBV12-4 and TRBJ1-2. The CDR3 loop spans 14 amino acids. This CDR3 reads CASSLGMGNYGYTF.

The chain is built from TRBV5-1 and TRBJ1-6; checking the TCRdb D call of TRBD1 is not possible without DNA. The germline V gene has CDR1 SGHRS and CDR2 YFSETQ. There are 14 residues in the CDR3. This CDR3 reads CASSPDRDRPPLHF.

The chain recombines TRBV7-2 with TRBJ2-1; with no DNA, the TCRdb D assignment of TRBD2 cannot be verified. Germline V gene lookup returns CDR1 SGHTA and CDR2 FQGNSA. The CDR3 consists of 16 residues. CDR3 residues: CASSSPGTSEYNEQFF.

The chain couples TRBV5-5 to TRBJ2-1; TCRdb picks TRBD2, but there is no DNA to check that call. This CDR3 has 15 residues. Germline V gives CDR1 SGHKS, CDR2 YYEKEE (reference sequence). The CDR3 loop is CASSLELAEGGEQFF.

This rearrangement joins TRBV4-1 to TRBJ2-2. The CDR3 contains 11 residues. The germline V gene has CDR1 MGHRA and CDR2 YSYEKL. The CDR3 reads CASSQDFGLFF.

The chain recombines TRBV15 with TRBJ1-4. There are 13 residues in the CDR3. The V gene's germline CDR1 is LNHNV and CDR2 YYDKDF (reference sequence). The CDR3 loop reads CATSRDRSEKLFF.

The chain carries TRBV4-1 and TRBJ2-1; as DNA is missing, the TRBD1 call by TCRdb cannot be tested. This CDR3 contains 16 residues. Germline CDR1 MGHRA, CDR2 YSYEKL. The CDR3 sequence is CASSQVHPPGYNEQFF.

The rearrangement joins TRBV3-1 to TRBJ2-2; no DNA is available, so the TRBD1 call from TCRdb remains unchecked. Per germline, CDR1 LGHDT and CDR2 YNNKEL (reference sequence). The CDR3 extends over 18 amino acids. CDR3 residues: CASSQDFVPGQGTGELFF.

V is TRBV7-8 and J is TRBJ2-5; TCRdb names TRBD1, which stays unverified in the absence of DNA. CDR3 size: 15 residues. Germline-derived CDR1 and CDR2 are SGHVS and FQNEAQ. CDR3 region: CASSPTRGHGETQYF.

J is TRBJ2-1 and V is TRBV6-1; TCRdb names TRBD2, which stays unverified in the absence of DNA. The CDR3 totals 14 residues. Germline V lookup: CDR1 MNHNS, CDR2 SASEGT. The CDR3 sequence is CASSPGTYYNEQFF.

The chain joins TRBV2 to TRBJ2-3; TCRdb calls TRBD2, which cannot be checked without DNA. This CDR3 region has 15 residues. Per germline, CDR1 SNHLY and CDR2 FYNNEI. This CDR3 is CASSELTSDTDTQYF.

The CDR3 here is CASSLIGSSGNNEQFF. The V call is TRBV13, the J call TRBJ2-1; TCRdb designates TRBD2, a call that cannot be tested without DNA. This CDR3 is 16 amino acids long. The germline V gene encodes CDR1 PRHDT and CDR2 FYEKMQ (reference sequence).

This chain uses TRBV6-5 with TRBJ1-1; TCRdb names TRBD1, which stays unverified in the absence of DNA. The CDR3 covers 11 residues. Germline V gene sequence: CDR1 MNHEY, CDR2 SVGAGI. CDR3 amino acids: CASSFRGQAFF.

The gene calls are TRBV12-3 or TRBV12-4 and TRBJ1-5; as DNA is missing, the TRBD1 call by TCRdb cannot be tested. The CDR3 runs 15 residues. The CDR3 protein is CASSLDGTTRQPQHF.